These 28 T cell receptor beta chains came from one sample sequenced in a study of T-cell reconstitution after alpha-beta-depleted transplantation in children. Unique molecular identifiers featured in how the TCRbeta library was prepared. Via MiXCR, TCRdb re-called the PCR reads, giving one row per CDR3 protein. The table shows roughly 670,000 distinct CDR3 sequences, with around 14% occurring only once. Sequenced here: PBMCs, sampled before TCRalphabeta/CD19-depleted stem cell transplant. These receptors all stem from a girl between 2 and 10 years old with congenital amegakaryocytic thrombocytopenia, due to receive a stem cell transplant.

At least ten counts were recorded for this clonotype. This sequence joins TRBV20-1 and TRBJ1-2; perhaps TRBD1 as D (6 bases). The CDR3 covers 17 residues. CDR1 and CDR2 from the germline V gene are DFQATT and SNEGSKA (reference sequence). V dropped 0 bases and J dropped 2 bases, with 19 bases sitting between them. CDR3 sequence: CSARDPDGQYLNYGYTF. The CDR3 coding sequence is TGCAGTGCTAGAGACCCCGATGGACAGTACCTAAACTATGGCTACACCTTC.

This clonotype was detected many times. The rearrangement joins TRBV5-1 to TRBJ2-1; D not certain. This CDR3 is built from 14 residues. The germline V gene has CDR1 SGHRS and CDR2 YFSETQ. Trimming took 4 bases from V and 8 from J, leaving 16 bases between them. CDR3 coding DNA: TGCGCCAGCAGCATGGTACAAGTCCAGGATGAGCAGTTCTTC. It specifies CASSMVQVQDEQFF.

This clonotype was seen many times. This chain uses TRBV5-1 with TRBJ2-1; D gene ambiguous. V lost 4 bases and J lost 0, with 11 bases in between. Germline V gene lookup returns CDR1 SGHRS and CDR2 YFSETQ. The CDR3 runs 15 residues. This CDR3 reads CASSPVMSSYNEQFF. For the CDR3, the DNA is TGCGCCAGCAGCCCCGTAATGAGCTCCTACAATGAGCAGTTCTTC.

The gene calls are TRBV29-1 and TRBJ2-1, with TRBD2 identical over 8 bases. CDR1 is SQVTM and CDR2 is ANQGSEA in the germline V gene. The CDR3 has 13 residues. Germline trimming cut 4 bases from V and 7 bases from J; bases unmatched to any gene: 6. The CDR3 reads CSVASGGANEQFF. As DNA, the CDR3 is TGCAGCGTTGCAAGCGGGGGCGCAAATGAGCAGTTCTTC.

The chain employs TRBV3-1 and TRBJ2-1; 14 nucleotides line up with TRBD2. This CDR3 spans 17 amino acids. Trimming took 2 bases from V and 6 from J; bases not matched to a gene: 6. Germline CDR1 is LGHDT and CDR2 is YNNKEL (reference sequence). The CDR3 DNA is TGTGCCAGCAGCCAATTATACGGGACTAGCGGGAGCAATGAGCAGTTCTTC. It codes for CASSQLYGTSGSNEQFF.

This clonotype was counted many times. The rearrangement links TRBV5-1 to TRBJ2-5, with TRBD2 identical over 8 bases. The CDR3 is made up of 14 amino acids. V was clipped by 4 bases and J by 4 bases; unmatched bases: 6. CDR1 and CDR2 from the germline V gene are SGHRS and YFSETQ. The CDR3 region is CASSRTGLVETQYF. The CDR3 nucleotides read TGCGCCAGCAGCCGAACGGGACTAGTAGAGACCCAGTACTTC.

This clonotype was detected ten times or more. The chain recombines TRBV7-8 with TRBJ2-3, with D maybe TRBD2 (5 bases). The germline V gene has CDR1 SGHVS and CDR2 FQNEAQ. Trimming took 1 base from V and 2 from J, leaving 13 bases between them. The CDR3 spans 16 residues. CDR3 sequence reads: CASSLDGGYSTDTQYF. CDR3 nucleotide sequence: TGTGCCAGCAGCTTAGACGGCGGGTATTCCACAGATACGCAGTATTTT.

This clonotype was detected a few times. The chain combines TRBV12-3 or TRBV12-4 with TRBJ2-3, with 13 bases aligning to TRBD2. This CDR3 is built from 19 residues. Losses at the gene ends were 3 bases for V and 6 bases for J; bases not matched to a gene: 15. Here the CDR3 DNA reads TGTGCCAGCAGTTTGGAGACAGTCCTACTAGCGGGAGGGCGCGATACGCAGTATTTT. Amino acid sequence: CASSLETVLLAGGRDTQYF.

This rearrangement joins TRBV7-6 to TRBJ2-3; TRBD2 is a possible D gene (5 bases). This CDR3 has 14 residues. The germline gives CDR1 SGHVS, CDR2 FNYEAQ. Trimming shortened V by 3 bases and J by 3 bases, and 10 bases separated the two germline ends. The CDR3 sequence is CASSLDSGTDTQYF. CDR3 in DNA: TGTGCCAGCAGCTTGGACTCTGGTACAGATACGCAGTATTTT.

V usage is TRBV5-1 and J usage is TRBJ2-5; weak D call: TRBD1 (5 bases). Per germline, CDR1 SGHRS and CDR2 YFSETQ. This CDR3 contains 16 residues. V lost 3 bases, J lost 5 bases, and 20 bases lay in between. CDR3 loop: CASSYPQAGATETQYF. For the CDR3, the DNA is TGCGCCAGCAGCTATCCACAGGCAGGCGCTACGGAGACCCAGTACTTC.

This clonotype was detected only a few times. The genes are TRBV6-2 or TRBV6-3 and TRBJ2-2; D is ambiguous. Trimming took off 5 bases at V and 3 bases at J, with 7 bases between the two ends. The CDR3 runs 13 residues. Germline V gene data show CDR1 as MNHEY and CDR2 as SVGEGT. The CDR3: CASSGTDTGELFF. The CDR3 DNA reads TGTGCCAGCAGTGGAACCGACACCGGGGAGCTGTTTTTT.

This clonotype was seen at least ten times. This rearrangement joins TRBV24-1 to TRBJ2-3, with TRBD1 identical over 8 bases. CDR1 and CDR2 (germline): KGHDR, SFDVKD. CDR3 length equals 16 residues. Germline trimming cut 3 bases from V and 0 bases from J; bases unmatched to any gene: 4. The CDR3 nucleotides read TGTGCCACCAGTGATATAACAGGGGGGAGCACAGATACGCAGTATTTT. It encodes CATSDITGGSTDTQYF.

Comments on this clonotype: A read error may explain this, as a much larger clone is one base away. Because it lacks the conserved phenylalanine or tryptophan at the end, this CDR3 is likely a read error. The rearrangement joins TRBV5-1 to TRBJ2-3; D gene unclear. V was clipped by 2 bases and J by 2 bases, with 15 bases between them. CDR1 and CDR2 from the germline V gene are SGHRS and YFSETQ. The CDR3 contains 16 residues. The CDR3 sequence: CASSFTPRIVTDTQYL. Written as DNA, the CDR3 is TGCGCCAGCAGCTTCACACCTCGGATCGTCACAGATACGCAGTATTTG.

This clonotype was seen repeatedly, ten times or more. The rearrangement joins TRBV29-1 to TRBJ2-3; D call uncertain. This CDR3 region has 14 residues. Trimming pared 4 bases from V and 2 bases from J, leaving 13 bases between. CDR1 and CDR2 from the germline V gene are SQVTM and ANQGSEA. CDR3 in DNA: TGCAGCGTTGCCGGAACCTCCGACACAGATACGCAGTATTTT. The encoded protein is CSVAGTSDTDTQYF.

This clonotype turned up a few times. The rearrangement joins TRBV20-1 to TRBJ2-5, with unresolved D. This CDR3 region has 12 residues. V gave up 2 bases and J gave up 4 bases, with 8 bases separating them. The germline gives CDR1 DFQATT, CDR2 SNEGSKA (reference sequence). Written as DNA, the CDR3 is TGCAGTGCTAGATCTGACCGAGAGACCCAGTACTTC. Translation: CSARSDRETQYF.

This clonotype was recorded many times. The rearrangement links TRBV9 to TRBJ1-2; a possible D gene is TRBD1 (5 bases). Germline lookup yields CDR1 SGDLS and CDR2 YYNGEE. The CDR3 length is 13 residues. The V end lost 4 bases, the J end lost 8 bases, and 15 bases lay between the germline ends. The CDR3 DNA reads TGTGCCAGCAGCCCCCCGCAGGGCGCGGGCTACACCTTC. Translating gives CASSPPQGAGYTF.

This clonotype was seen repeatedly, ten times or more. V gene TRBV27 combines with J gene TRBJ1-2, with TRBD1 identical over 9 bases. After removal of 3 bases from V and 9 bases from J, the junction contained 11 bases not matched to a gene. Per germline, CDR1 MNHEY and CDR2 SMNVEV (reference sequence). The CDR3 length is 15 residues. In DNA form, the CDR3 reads TGTGCCAGCAGTTTCACCGGGACAGGGTTATTGAGCTACACCTTC. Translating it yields CASSFTGTGLLSYTF.

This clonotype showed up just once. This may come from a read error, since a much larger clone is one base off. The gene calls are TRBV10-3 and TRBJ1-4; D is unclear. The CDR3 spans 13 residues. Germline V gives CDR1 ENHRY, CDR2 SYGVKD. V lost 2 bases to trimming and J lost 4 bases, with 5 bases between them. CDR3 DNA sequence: TGTGCCATCAGTGAGCAACTTAATGAAAAACTGTTTTTT. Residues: CAISEQLNEKLFF.

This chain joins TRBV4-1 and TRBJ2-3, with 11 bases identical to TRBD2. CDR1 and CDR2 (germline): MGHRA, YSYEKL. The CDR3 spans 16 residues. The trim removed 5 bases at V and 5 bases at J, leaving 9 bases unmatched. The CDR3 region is CASSELAGVLEDTQYF. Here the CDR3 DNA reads TGCGCCAGCAGCGAACTAGCGGGAGTCTTGGAAGATACGCAGTATTTT.

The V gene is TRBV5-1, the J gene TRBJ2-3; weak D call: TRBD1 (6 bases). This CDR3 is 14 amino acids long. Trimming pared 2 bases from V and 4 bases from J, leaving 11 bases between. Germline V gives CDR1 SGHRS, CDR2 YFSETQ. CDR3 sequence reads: CASSFKQGADTQYF. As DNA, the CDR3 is TGCGCCAGCAGCTTTAAACAGGGCGCAGATACGCAGTATTTT.

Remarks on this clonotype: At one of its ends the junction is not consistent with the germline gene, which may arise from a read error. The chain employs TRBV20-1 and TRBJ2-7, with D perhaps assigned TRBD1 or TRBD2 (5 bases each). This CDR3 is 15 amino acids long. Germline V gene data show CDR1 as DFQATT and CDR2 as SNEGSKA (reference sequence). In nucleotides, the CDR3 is TGCTGTGCTAGAAGGTGGGACCGAAGCTCCTACGAGCAGTACTTC. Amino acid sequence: CCARRWDRSSYEQYF.

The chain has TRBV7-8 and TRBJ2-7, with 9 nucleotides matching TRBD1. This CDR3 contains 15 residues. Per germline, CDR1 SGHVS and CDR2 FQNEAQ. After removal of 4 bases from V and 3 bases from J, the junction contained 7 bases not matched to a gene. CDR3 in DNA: TGTGCCAGCAGCTCCTCCGGGACAGGGTACTACGAGCAGTACTTC. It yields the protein CASSSSGTGYYEQYF.

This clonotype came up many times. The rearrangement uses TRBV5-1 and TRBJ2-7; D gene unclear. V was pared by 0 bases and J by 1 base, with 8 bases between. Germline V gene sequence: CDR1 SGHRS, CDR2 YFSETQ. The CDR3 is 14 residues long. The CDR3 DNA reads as TGCGCCAGCAGCTTGGCCCACGGTTCCTACGAGCAGTACTTC. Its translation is CASSLAHGSYEQYF. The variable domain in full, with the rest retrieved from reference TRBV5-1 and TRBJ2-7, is KAGVTQTPRYLIKTRGQQVTLSCSPISGHRSVSWYQQTPGQGLQFLFEYFSETQRNKGNFPGRFSGRQFSNSRSEMNVSTLELGDSALYLCASSLAHGSYEQYFGPGTRLTVT.

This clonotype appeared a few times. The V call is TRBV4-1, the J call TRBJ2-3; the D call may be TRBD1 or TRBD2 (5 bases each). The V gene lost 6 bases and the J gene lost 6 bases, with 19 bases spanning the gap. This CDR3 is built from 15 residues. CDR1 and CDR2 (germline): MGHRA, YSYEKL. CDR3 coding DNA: TGCGCCAGCAGTCAGATGGGGGTGTCCTGGGATACGCAGTATTTT. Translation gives CASSQMGVSWDTQYF.

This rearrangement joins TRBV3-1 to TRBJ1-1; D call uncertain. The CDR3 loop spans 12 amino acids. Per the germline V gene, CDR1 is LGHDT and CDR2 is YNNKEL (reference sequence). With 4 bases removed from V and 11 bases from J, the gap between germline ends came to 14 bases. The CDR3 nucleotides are TGTGCCAGCAGCCCCCAGTCCGGGCGGGCTTTCTTT. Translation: CASSPQSGRAFF.

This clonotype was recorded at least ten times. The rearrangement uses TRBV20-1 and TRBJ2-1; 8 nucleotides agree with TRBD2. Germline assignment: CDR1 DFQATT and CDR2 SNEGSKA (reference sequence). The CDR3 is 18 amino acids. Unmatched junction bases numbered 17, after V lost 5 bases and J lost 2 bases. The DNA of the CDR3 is TGCAGTGCTGAACGGGGAGGGCTTAGCGGGGTCACCTACAATGAGCAGTTCTTC. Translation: CSAERGGLSGVTYNEQFF.

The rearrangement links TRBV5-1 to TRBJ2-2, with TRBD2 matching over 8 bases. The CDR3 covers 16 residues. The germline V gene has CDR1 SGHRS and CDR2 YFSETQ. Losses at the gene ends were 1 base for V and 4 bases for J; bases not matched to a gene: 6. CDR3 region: CASSLRLAGTTGELFF. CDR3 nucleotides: TGCGCCAGCAGCTTGCGGCTAGCGGGTACCACCGGGGAGCTGTTTTTT. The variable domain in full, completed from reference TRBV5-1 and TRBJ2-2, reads KAGVTQTPRYLIKTRGQQVTLSCSPISGHRSVSWYQQTPGQGLQFLFEYFSETQRNKGNFPGRFSGRQFSNSRSEMNVSTLELGDSALYLCASSLRLAGTTGELFFGEGSRLTVL.

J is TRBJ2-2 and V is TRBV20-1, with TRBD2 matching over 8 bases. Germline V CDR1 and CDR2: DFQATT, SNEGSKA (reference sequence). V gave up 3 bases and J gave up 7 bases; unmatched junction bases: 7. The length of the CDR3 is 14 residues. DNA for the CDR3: TGCAGTGCTAGCAGCGGGAGAGTAGGCGGGGAGCTGTTTTTT. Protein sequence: CSASSGRVGGELFF.